This TCR beta chain was found in a study of CXCR3-negative and CXCR3-positive naive CD8 T cells (dated by TCRdb to the late 2010s). Describing the broader study: Some 130 million TRB reads were obtained in total, roughly 1.5 +/- 0.3 million reads per library. Naive subsets from about 5 donors and memory cells from 3 donors were included in the TRBV-TRBJ cluster analysis. The diversity and physicochemical repertoire analyses included more than ten donors pooled from two independent experiments. Overall study results and their limits: Because CXCR3 expression was partially decreased after cryopreservation, freshly isolated PBMCs were used for most assays. Because surface CD5, which is linked to self-reactivity in mice, was comparable between the naive subsets, TCR interaction strength was also inferred from TRB CDR3 physicochemical properties. Within the same donor, TRBV-TRBJ usage looked similar between naive CXCR3-negative and CXCR3-positive cells, but memory cells had distinct patterns. Compared with CXCR3-negative naive cells, CXCR3-positive naive cells had TRB CDR3s with higher hydrophobicity (lower Kidera factor 4), lower energy, and higher strength and volume indices. Repertoire diversity was comparably high in both naive subsets but much lower in memory CD8+ T cells.

Each CD8+ T cell subset was flow-sorted in triplicate, and 300,000 or so cells per subset were placed directly into RLT lysis buffer. To exclude memory contaminants, naive CD8+ T cells were stringently defined as CD45RO-CCR7+CD27+CD95-. Peripheral blood mononuclear cells were isolated from buffy coats by standard density gradient centrifugation. A FACSAria III was used to flow-sort naive CD8+ T cells into CXCR3-negative and CXCR3-positive populations. Total RNA was extracted from sorted cells using an RNeasy Mini Kit. Turning to this clonotype: Its antigen has not been determined.

The CDR3 contains 17 residues, cysteine and phenylalanine counted. No DNA sequence is on record. Taken from the germline V gene, the CDR1 and CDR2 loops are SGHNT and YENEEA. Data came from a NextSeq 550. The Human TCR Profiling Kit (MiLaboratory) was used to prepare UMI-labeled 5' RACE TRB cDNA libraries. cDNA synthesis used the entire amount of extracted RNA, and PCR amplification then used the entire amount of cDNA produced. Libraries were prepared in parallel using an identical number of PCR cycles. As for how the authors treated the data: About 54,000 +/- 9,700 unique UMI-labeled TRB cDNA molecules per library were extracted with MIGEC and MiXCR, with at least two reads per UMI required. On average, each library contained about 40,000 +/- 10,000 functional in-frame TRB CDR3 nucleotide clonotypes without stop codons. Diversity metrics, including normalized Shannon-Wiener and Chao1, were computed in VDJtools after downsampling to 5000 UMI-labeled TRB molecules per sample. VDJtools computed clonotype-size-weighted physicochemical properties of the central five CDR3 residues: interaction energy, strength, volume and Kidera factor 4. TCRdb reprocessed the sequencing reads and holds a single record per CDR3 protein sequence, with no DNA. These V and J calls originate from TCRdb's pipeline instead of the authors' own analysis. The sample's own table lists more than 50,000 distinct CDR3 sequences. 0.35% to 0.5% of the sample comes from the top ten.

Material: naive CXCR3- CD8+ T cells from blood. The sample's cell subset or site label is to be understood as: CD45RO-CCR7+CD27+CD95- naive CD8+ T cells lacking CXCR3 (TNR3-). The clonotype originates from a human donor in good health. Some clones in this sample may be carry-over from other donors' samples. The chain couples TRBV11-3 to TRBJ2-2. The CDR3 region reads CASSPRTYTPNTGELFF.